Presented here are 3 T cell receptor beta chains from one specimen sequenced in a study of blood T cell repertoires in COVID-19. Sequencing used immunoSEQ multiplex PCR; TCRdb keeps in-frame clones, though not all of them. The top ten clones hold 12% of a sample with approximately 210,000 clones, roughly four fifths of them seen once. The sequenced material came from PBMCs or T cells enriched from blood (not recorded which). The source of these receptors is a man aged 35 to 55 who had recovered from COVID-19.

The V call is TRBV3-1 (or the pseudogene TRBV3-2), the J call TRBJ1-2; 7 bases line up with TRBD1. V shed 11 bases, J shed 4 bases, and the junction held 13 bases outside the gene matches. This CDR3 has 14 amino acids. Germline V CDR1 and CDR2: LGHDT, YNNKEL (reference sequence). In DNA form, the CDR3 reads TGTGCCCCCGAAAGGGGGCCAGGGGTCTATGGCTACACCTTC. Amino acid sequence: CAPERGPGVYGYTF.

The chain joins TRBV19 to TRBJ2-6; no clear D. Deletions cut 2 bases from V and 4 bases from J, with 12 bases between. Germline-derived CDR1 and CDR2 are LNHDA and SQIVND (reference sequence). This CDR3 has 16 amino acids. CDR3 coding DNA: TGTGCCAGTAGTATACTCGTGGCCTCCGGGGCCAACGTCCTGACTTTC. Amino acid sequence: CASSILVASGANVLTF.

This clone was found a few times. V usage is TRBV7-4 and J usage is TRBJ2-1; 9 bases fit TRBD1. Germline V gives CDR1 SGHVT, CDR2 SQSDAQ. The CDR3 is 15 amino acids. Unmatched junction bases numbered 7, after V lost 5 bases and J lost 5 bases. The CDR3 DNA reads as TGTGCCAGCAGCGCCAGGGGACAGGGCAACAATGAGCAGTTCTTC. Protein product: CASSARGQGNNEQFF.